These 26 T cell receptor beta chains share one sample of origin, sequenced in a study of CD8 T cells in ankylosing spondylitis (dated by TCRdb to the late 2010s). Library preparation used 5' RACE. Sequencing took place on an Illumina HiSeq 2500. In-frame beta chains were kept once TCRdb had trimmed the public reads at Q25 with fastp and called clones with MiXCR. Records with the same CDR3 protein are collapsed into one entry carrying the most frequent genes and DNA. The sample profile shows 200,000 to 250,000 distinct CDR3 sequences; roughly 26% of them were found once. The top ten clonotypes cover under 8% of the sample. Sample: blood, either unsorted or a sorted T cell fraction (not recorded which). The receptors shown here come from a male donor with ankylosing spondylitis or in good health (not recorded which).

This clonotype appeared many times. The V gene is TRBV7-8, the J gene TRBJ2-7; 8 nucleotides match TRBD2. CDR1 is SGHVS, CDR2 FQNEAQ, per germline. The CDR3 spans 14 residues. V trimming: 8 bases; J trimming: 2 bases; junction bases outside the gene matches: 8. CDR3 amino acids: CASGRAGGPYEQYF. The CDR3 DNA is TGTGCCAGCGGAAGGGCGGGAGGTCCCTACGAGCAGTACTTC.

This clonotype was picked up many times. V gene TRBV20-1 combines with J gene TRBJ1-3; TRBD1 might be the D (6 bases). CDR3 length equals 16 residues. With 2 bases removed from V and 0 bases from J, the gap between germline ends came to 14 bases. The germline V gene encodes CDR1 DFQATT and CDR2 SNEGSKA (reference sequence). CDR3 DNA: TGCAGTGCTAGATCCCGGGACACCTTCTCTGGAAACACCATATATTTT. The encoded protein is CSARSRDTFSGNTIYF.

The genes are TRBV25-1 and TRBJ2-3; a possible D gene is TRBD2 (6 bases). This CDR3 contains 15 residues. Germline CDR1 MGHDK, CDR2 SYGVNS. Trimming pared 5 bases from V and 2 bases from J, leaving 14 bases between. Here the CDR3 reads CASSNPGTSTDTQYF. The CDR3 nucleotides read TGTGCCAGCAGTAACCCCGGGACTTCCACAGATACGCAGTATTTT.

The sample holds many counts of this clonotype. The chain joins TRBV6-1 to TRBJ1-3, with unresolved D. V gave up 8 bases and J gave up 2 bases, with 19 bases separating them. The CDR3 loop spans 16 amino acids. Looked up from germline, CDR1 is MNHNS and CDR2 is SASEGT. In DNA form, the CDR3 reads TGTGCCAGCTCCGGGGTCCAGCTTAATACTGGAAACACCATATATTTT. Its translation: CASSGVQLNTGNTIYF.

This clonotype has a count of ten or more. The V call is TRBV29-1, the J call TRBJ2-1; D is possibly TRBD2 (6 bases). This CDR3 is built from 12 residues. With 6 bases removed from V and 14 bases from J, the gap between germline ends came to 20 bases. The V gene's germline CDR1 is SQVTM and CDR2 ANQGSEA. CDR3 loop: CSVESGTTREFF. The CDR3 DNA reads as TGCAGCGTGGAGAGTGGAACGACTAGGGAGTTCTTC.

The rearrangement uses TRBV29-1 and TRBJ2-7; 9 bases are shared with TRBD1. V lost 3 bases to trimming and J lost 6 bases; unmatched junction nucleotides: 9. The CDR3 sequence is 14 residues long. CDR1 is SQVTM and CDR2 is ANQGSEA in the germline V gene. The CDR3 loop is CSVDRAGQGLEQYF. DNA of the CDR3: TGCAGCGTTGATAGGGCGGGACAGGGTCTCGAGCAGTACTTC.

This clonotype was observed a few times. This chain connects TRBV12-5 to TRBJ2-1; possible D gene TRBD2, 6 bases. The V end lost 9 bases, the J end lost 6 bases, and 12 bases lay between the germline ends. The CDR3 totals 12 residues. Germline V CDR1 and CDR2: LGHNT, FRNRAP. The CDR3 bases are TGTGCTAGCGGCCTGGGACTCAATGAGCAGTTCTTC. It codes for CASGLGLNEQFF.

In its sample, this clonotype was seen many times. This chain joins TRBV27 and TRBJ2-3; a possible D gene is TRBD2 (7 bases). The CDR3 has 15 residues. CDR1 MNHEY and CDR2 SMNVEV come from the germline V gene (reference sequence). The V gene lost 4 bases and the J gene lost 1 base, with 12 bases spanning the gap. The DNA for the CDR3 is TGTGCCAGCAGTTCAAGGGGGGGGGGCACAGATACGCAGTATTTT. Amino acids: CASSSRGGGTDTQYF.

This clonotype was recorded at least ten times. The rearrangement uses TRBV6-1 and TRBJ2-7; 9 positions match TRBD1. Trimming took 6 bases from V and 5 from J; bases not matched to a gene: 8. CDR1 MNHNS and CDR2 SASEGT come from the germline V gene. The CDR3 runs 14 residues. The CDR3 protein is CASRERGQGNEQYF. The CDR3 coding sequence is TGTGCCAGCAGGGAGCGGGGACAGGGTAACGAGCAGTACTTC.

The CDR3 region is CSARDGSLKLETQYF. The DNA of the CDR3 is TGCAGTGCTAGAGATGGTAGCTTAAAGTTGGAGACCCAGTACTTC. The chain links TRBV20-1 to TRBJ2-5; D is unclear. The V and J ends lost 0 bases and 5 bases respectively, with 16 bases between them. Germline assignment: CDR1 DFQATT and CDR2 SNEGSKA (reference sequence). There are 15 residues in the CDR3.

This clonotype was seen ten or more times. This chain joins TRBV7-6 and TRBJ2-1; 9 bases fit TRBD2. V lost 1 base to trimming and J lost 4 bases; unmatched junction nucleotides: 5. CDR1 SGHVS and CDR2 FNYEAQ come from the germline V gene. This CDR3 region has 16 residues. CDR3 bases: TGTGCCAGCAGCTTAGGCACTAGCGGGCGGTACAATGAGCAGTTCTTC. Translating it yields CASSLGTSGRYNEQFF.

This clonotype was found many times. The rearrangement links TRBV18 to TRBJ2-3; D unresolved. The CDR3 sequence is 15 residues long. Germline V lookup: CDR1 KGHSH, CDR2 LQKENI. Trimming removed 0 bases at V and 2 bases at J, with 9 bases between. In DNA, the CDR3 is TGTGCCAGCTCACCACCCCTCGCAGTCACAGATACGCAGTATTTT. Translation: CASSPPLAVTDTQYF.

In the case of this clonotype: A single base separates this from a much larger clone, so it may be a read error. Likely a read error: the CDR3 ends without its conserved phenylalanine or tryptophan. The DNA of the CDR3 is TGTGCCATCAGTGAGACAGATACGCAGTATTCT. It codes for CAISETDTQYS. The chain employs TRBV10-3 and TRBJ2-3; D gene unclear. The V end was cut by 2 bases, the J end by 3 bases, with 0 bases between. The germline gives CDR1 ENHRY, CDR2 SYGVKD. This CDR3 contains 11 residues.

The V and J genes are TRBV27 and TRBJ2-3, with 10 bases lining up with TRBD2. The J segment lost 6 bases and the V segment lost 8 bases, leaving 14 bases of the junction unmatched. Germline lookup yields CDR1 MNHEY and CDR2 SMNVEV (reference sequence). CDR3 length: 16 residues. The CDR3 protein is CASALAGGSLGDTQYF. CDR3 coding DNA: TGTGCCAGCGCCTTAGCGGGAGGATCCCTCGGGGATACGCAGTATTTT.

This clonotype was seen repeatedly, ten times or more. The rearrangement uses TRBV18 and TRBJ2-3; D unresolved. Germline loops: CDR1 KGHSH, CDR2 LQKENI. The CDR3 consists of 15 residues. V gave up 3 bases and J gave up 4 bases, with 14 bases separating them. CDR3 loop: CASSPNPLGADTQYF. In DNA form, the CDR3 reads TGTGCCAGCTCACCGAACCCCCTCGGAGCAGATACGCAGTATTTT.

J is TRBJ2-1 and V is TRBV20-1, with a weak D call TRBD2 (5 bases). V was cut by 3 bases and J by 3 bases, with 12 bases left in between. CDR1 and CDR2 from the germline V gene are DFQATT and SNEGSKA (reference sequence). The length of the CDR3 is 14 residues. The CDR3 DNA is TGCAGTGCTAGTTTAAGGGAGTTCTACAATGAGCAGTTCTTC. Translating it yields CSASLREFYNEQFF.

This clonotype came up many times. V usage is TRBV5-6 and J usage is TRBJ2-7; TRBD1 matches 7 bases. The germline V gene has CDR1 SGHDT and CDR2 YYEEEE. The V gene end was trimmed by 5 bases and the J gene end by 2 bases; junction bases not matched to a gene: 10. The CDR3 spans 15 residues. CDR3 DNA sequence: TGTGCCAGCAGTTTCGGGACAGACCGTCCCTACGAGCAGTACTTC. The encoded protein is CASSFGTDRPYEQYF.

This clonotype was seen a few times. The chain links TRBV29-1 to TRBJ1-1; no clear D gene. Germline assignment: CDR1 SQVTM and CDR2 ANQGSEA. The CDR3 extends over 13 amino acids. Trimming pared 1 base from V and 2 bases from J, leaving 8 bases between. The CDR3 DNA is TGCAGCGTTGAAGTTTACAGAAACACTGAAGCTTTCTTT. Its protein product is CSVEVYRNTEAFF. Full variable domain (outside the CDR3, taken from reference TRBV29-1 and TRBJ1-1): SAVISQKPSRDICQRGTSLTIQCQVDSQVTMMFWYRQQPGQSLTLIATANQGSEATYESGFVIDKFPISRPNLTFSTLTVSNMSPEDSSIYLCSVEVYRNTEAFFGQGTRLTVV.

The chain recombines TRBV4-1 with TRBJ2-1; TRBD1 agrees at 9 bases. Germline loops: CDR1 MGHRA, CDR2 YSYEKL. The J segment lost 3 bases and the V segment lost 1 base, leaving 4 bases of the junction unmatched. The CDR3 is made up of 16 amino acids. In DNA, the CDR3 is TGCGCCAGCAGCCAAGGAGGGACAGGGATCTACAATGAGCAGTTCTTC. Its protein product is CASSQGGTGIYNEQFF.

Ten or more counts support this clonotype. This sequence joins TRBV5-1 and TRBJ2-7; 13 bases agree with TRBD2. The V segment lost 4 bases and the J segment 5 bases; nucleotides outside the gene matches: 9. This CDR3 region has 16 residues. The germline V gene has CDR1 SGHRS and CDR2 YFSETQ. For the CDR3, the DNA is TGCGCCAGCAGCGAGGGGACTAGCGGGATAATCGACGAGCAGTACTTC. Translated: CASSEGTSGIIDEQYF.

CDR3 sequence: CASSLSSGGDYNEQFF. The DNA for the CDR3 is TGTGCCAGCAGCCTGTCTAGCGGGGGGGACTACAATGAGCAGTTCTTC. The chain has TRBV5-6 and TRBJ2-1; 12 bases are shared with TRBD2. Germline V gene lookup returns CDR1 SGHDT and CDR2 YYEEEE. With 4 bases clipped from V and 3 bases from J, the junction kept 5 bases outside the gene matches. The CDR3 runs 16 residues.

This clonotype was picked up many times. The CDR3 coding sequence is TGTGCCACCAGCAGGGTGGCGGGTTTAGAGACCCAGTACTTC. Translating it yields CATSRVAGLETQYF. V and J are TRBV15 and TRBJ2-5; TRBD2 is a possible D gene (5 bases). Between the trimmed V and J ends, which lost 3 bases and 4 bases, there was a span of 12 bases. The CDR3 consists of 14 residues. CDR1 and CDR2 (germline): LNHNV, YYDKDF (reference sequence). Based on the CDR3 plus reference TRBV15 and TRBJ2-5, the full variable domain is DAMVIQNPRYQVTQFGKPVTLSCSQTLNHNVMYWYQQKSSQAPKLLFHYYDKDFNNEADTPDNFQSRRPNTSFCFLDIRSPGLGDTAMYLCATSRVAGLETQYFGPGTRLLVL.

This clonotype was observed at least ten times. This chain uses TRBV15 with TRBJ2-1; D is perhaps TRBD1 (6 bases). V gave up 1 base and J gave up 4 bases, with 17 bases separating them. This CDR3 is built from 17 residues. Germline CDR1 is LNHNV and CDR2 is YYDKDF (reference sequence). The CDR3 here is CATSRGLFSTGYNEQFF. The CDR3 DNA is TGTGCCACCAGCAGAGGCCTTTTTTCGACAGGATACAATGAGCAGTTCTTC.

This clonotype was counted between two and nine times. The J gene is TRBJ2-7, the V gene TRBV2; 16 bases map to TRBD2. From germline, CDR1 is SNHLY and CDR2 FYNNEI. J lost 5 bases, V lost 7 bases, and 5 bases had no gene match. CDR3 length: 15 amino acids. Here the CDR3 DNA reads TGTGCCAGCACTGGGACTAGCGGGAGGGCTAACGAGCAGTACTTC. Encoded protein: CASTGTSGRANEQYF.

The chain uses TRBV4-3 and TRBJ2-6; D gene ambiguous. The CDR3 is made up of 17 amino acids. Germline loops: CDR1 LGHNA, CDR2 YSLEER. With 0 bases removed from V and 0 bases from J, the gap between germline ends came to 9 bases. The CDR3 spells CASSQDARSSGANVLTF. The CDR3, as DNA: TGCGCCAGCAGCCAAGATGCCAGGAGCTCTGGGGCCAACGTCCTGACTTTC.

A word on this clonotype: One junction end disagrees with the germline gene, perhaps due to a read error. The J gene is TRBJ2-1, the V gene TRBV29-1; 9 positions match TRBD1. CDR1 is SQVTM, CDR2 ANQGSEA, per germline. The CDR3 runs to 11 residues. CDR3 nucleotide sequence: TGCGGGGGGACAGGGAACAACGAGCAGTTCTTC. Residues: CGGTGNNEQFF.